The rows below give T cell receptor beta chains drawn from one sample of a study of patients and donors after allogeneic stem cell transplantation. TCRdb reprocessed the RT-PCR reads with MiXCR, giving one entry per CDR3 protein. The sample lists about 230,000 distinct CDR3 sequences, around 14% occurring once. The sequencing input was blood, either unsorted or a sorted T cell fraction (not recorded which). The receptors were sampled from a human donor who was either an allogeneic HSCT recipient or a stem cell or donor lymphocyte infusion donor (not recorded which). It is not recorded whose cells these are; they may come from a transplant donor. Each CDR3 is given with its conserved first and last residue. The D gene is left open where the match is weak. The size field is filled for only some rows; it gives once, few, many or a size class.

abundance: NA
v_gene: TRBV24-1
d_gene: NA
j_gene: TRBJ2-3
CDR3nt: TGTGCCACCAGAAGTTCTGGAATCAGCACAGATACGCAGAATTTT
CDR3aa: CATRSSGISTDTQNF

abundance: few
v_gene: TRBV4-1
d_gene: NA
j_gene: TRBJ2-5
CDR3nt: TGCGCCAGCACCTTTTCGGGGGTAGTTGGGGAGACCCAGTACTTC
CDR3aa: CASTFSGVVGETQYF

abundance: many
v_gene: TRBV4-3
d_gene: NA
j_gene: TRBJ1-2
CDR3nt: TGCGCCAGCAGCCAAGATCTCCTCGGTGGCTACACCTTC
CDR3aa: CASSQDLLGGYTF

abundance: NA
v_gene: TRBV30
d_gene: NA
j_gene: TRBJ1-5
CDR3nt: TGTGCCGGACGGGGCAAGGATAGCAATCAGCCCCAGCATTTT
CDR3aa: CAGRGKDSNQPQHF

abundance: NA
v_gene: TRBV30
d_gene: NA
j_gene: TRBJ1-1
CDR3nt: TGTGCCGCTCGCGGGGCTAAGACTGAAGCTTTCTTT
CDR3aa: CAARGAKTEAFF

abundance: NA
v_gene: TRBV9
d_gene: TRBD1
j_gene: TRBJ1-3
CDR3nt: TGTGCCAGCAGCGTGTACGACAGGGCGAGCTCTGGAAACACCATATATTTT
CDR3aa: CASSVYDRASSGNTIYF

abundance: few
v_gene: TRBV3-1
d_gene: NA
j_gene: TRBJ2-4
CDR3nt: TGTGCCAGCAGCCAAGCGGGATTAGCCAAAAACATTCAGTACTTC
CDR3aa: CASSQAGLAKNIQYF

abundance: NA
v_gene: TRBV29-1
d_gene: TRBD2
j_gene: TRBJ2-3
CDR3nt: TGCAGCGTTACGGTTGGCGGGAGGGGAGATACGCAGTATTTT
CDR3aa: CSVTVGGRGDTQYF

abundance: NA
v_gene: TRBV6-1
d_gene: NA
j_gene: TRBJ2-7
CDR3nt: TGTGCCAGCAGTGAAAGGGCTCCCATGGGGGGTGAGCAGTACTTC
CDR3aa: CASSERAPMGGEQYF

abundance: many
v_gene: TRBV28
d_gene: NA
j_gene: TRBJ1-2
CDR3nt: TGTGCCACTCTCCGGGGCCCGGCGAATTACGGCTACACCTTC
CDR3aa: CATLRGPANYGYTF

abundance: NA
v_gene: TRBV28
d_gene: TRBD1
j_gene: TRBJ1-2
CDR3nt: TGTGCCAGCAGAGTAACGACAGGGGATGGCTACACCTTC
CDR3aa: CASRVTTGDGYTF

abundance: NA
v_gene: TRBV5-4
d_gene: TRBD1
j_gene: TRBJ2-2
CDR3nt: TGTGCCAGCTCGGGACAGGTGAAAACCGGGGAGCTGTTTTTT
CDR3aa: CASSGQVKTGELFF

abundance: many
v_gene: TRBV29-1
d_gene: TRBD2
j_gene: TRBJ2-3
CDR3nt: TGCAGCGCCTCGGGACTAGCGGGAGTAGATACGCAGTATTTT
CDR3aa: CSASGLAGVDTQYF

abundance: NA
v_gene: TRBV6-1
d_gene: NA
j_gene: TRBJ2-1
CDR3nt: TGTGCCAGCAGGGTACTAGTTCACTCCTACAATGAGCAGTTCTTC
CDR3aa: CASRVLVHSYNEQFF

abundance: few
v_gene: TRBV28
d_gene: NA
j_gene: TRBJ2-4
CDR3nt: TGTGCCAGCAGTTTGCTGATAGCCAAAAACATTCAGTACTTC
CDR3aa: CASSLLIAKNIQYF

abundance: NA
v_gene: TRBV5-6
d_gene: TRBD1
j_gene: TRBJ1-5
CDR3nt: TGTGCCAGCAGTTTACAGGGGAATTTCAATCAGCCCCAGCATTTT
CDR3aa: CASSLQGNFNQPQHF

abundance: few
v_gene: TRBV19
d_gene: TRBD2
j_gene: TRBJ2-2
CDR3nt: TGTGCCAGTAGCGGGACTAGCGCCAACACCGGGGAGCTGTTTTTT
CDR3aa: CASSGTSANTGELFF

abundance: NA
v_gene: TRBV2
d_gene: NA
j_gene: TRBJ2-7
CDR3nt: TGTGCCAGCAGCAAAGAGGCAGAGGGGAAGCAGTACTTC
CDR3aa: CASSKEAEGKQYF

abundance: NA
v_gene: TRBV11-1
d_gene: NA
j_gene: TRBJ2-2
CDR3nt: TGTGCCAGCAGCCCAGGGGTAGAAAGGTCCGGGGAGCTGTTTTTT
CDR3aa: CASSPGVERSGELFF

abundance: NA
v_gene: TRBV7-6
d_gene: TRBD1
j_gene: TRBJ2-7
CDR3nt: TGTGCCAGCAGCTTTAACAGGGGTGACGAGCAGTACTTC
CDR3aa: CASSFNRGDEQYF

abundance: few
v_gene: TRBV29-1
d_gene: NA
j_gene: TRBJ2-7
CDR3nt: TGCAGGACAAGAACAGCCCCCCGTGACGAGCAGTACTTC
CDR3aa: CRTRTAPRDEQYF

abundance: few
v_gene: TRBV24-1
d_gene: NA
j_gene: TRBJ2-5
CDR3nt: TGTGCCACCAGTGGTATCGGGACCCGCAGCGGGACCCAGTACTTC
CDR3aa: CATSGIGTRSGTQYF

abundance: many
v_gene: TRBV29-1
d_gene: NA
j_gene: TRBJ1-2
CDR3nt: TGCAGCGTTCCCCAAGCAGGGAGCGGCTACACCTTC
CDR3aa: CSVPQAGSGYTF

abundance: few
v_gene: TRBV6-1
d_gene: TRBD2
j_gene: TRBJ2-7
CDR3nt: TGTGCCAGCAGTGCCCGGACTAGCGGGAGAGTCGTCTACGAGCAGTACTTC
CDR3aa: CASSARTSGRVVYEQYF

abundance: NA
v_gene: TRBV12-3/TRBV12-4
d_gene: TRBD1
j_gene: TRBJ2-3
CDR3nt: TGTGCCAGCAGGAGGACAGGGGGCTTAGACACAGATACGCAGTATTTT
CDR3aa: CASRRTGGLDTDTQYF

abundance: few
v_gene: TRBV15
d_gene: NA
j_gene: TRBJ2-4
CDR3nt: TGTGCCACCGCGATGGGGGGCTCCAAAAACATTCAGTACTTC
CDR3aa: CATAMGGSKNIQYF

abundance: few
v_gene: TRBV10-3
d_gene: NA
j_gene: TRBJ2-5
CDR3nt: TGTGCCATCAGTGAAGGCAGGCTGTACCAAGAGACCCAGTACTTC
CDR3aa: CAISEGRLYQETQYF

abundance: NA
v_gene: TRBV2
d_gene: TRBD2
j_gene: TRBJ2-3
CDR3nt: TGTGCCAGCAGTGAAATTCTAGCGGGGGGGCGGTATTTT
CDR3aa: CASSEILAGGRYF

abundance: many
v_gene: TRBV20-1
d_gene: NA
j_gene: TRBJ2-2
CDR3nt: TGCAGTGCCACCTCAGGGGCCGGGGAGCTGTTTTTT
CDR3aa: CSATSGAGELFF

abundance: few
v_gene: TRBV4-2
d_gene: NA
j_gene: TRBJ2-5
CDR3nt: TGTGCCAGCAGGGGGGGGCCGGAGCCCTACGAGACCCAGTACTTC
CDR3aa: CASRGGPEPYETQYF

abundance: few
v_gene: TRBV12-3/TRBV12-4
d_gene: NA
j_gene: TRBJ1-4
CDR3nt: TGTGCCAGCAGTTTAGATGGAGGGGATGAAAAACTGTTTTTT
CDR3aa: CASSLDGGDEKLFF

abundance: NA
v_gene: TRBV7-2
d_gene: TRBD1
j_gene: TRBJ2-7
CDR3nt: TGTGCCAGCAGCTTCCCGGGACAGGGGACCGAGCAGTACTTC
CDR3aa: CASSFPGQGTEQYF

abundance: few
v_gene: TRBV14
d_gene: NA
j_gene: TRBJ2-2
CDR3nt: TGTGCCAGCAGCCAAGGAAAGGGATTTGGGACCGGGGAGCTGTTTTTT
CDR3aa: CASSQGKGFGTGELFF

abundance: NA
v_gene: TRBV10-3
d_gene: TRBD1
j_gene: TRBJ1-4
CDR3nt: TGTGCCATCAGTGAGTCGCGGACAGGTAGCGAAAAACTGTTTTTT
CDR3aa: CAISESRTGSEKLFF

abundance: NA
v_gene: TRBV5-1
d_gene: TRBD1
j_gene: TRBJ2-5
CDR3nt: TGCGCCAGCAGATCCGGGACAGGCGGCCCCGAGACCCAGTACTTC
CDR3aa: CASRSGTGGPETQYF

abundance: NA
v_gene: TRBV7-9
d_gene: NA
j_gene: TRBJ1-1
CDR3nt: TGTGCCAGCAGCTTTTCGACCAAGAACACTGAAGCTTTCTTT
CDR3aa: CASSFSTKNTEAFF

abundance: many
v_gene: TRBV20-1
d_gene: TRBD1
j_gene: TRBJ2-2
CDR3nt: TGCAGTGCTAAGGGACAGGGGGCAAGCACCGGGGAGCTGTTTTTT
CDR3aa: CSAKGQGASTGELFF

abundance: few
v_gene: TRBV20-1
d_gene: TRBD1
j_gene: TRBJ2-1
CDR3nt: TGCAGTGTCGACGGACAGGGGGCGGGCAATGAGCAGTTCTTC
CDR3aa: CSVDGQGAGNEQFF